This T cell receptor (beta chain) comes out of a study of shared clonotypes between healthy human individuals. Unmatched junction bases numbered 1, after V lost 4 bases and J lost 0 bases. CDR3 size: 16 residues. Per the germline V gene, CDR1 is SQVTM and CDR2 is ANQGSEA. Assay runs were performed at deep level. Under the authors' procedure: Junction-only sequences produced by ImmunoSEQ had no quality scores, so filtering differed. Repertoires were generated with immunoSEQ multiplex PCR, while TCRdb's copy carries only in-frame clones and drops some. The V and J calls and the clone size are those of that table, but D and trimming were determined from the DNA. The sample lists about 460,000 clones, approximately 77% occurring once.

The specimen was PBMCs. The TCR was taken from a middle-aged woman in good health. Some clones in this sample may be carry-over from other donors' samples. The V call is TRBV29-1, the J call TRBJ2-1; 15 bases agree with TRBD2. As DNA, the CDR3 is TGCAGCGTTGCGGGACTAGCGGGAGGCTCCTACAATGAGCAGTTCTTC. Its protein is CSVAGLAGGSYNEQFF.